The clone carrying this TCR beta chain was detected only a few times. The CDR3 totals 13 residues. V shed 6 bases, J shed 6 bases, and the junction held 5 bases outside the gene matches. Germline V CDR1 and CDR2: MDHEN, SYDVKM. PCR was performed using 60 Vbeta and 13 Jbeta primers. Only in-frame clones appear in the TCRdb table, and some are missing; sequencing was by immunoSEQ multiplex PCR. The repertoire has about 130,000 clones, roughly three quarters of them found once; the top ten carry approximately 2%. The data were taken from a study of cytomegalovirus exposure and HLA in healthy donors. The sequence was obtained from a young man in good health and CMV-seronegative. Sample: PBMCs. The chain carries TRBV28 and TRBJ1-2; TRBD1 matches at 9 bases. CDR3 sequence reads: CASSWTGEHGYTF. DNA of the CDR3: TGTGCCAGCAGCTGGACAGGGGAGCATGGCTACACCTTC.